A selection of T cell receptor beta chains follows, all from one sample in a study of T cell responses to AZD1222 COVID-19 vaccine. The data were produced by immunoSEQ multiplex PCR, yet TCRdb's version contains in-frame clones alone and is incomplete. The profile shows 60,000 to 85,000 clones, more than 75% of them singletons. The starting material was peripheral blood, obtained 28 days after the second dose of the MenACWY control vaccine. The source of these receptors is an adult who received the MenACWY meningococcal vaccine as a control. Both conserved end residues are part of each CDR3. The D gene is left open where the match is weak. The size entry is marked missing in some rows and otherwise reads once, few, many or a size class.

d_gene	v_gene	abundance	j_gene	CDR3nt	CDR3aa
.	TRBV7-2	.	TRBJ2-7	TGTGCCAGCAGCCCAGATCTCAACTCCTACGAGCAGTACTTC	CASSPDLNSYEQYF
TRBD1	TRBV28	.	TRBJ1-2	TGTGCCAGCGGGTCCGGGGGACAGTTCACCACCTTC	CASGSGGQFTTF
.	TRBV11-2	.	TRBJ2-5	TGTGCCAGCAGTCGAGTTCCAGAGACCCAGTACTTC	CASSRVPETQYF
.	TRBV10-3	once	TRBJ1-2	TGTGCCATCAGTGAGACAATAAGCCCTTATGGCTACACCTTC	CAISETISPYGYTF
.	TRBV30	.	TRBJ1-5	TGTGCCTGGGACACAGGGACTGGCAATCAGCCCCAGCATTTT	CAWDTGTGNQPQHF
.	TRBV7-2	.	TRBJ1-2	TGTGCCAGCAGCTTAGGAGTCGCAAGTAACTATGGCTACACCTTC	CASSLGVASNYGYTF
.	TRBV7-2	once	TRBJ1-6	TGTGCCAGCAGCTTAGACCCGGCAGCCCTCTCCTCACCCCTCCACTTT	CASSLDPAALSSPLHF
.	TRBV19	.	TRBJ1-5	TGTGCCAGTAGTATTTCAGAGGGGAGCAATCAGCCCCAGCATTTT	CASSISEGSNQPQHF
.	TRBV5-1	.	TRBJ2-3	TGCGCCAGCAGCTTGGGTTTTTTAGATACGCAGTATTTT	CASSLGFLDTQYF
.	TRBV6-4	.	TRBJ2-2	TGTGCCAGCAGTGAGGGGGGCTGGACCGGGGAGCTGTTTTTT	CASSEGGWTGELFF
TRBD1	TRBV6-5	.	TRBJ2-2	TGTGCCAGCAGTTACGAGACAGGGGGTCCCCCCGGGGAGCTGTTTTTT	CASSYETGGPPGELFF
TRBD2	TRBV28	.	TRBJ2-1	TGTGCCAGCAGTCCGCTAGCGGGAGGAGTCGGGTCCTACAATGAGCAGTTCTTC	CASSPLAGGVGSYNEQFF
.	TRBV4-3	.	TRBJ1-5	TGCGCCAGCAGCCAAGATTCGGGGTGGCCGCCCCAGCATTTT	CASSQDSGWPPQHF
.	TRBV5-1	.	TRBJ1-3	TGCGCCAGCAGCGTAGGGGATGGAAACACCATATATTTT	CASSVGDGNTIYF
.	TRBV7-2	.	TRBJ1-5	TGTGCCAGCACTCTGGTCCCGGGGGCACAGCAGCCCCAGCATTTT	CASTLVPGAQQPQHF
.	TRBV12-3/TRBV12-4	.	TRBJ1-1	TGTGCCAGCAGTGGACAGATGAACACTGAAGCTTTCTTT	CASSGQMNTEAFF
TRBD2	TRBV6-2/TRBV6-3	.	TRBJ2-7	TGTGCCAGCAGTTACTCGAAGCTAGCGGTCCACTACGAGCAGTACTTC	CASSYSKLAVHYEQYF
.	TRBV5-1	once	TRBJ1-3	TGCGCCAGCAGCCCGGACGGGATAGTTGGAAACACCATATATTTT	CASSPDGIVGNTIYF
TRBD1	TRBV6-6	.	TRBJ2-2	TGTGCCAGCAGTCGAGGACAGGGGGCATCGAGGACCGGGGAGCTGTTTTTT	CASSRGQGASRTGELFF
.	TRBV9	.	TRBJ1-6	TGTGCCAGCAGCGTACAGGGACCTCGAAATAATTCACCCCTCCACTTT	CASSVQGPRNNSPLHF
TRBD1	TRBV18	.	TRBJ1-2	TGTGCCAGCTCACCAGAGGGACAGGCAATTAACTATGGCTACACCTTC	CASSPEGQAINYGYTF
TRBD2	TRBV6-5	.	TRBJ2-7	TGTGCCAGCAGCCGCCTCGGGGGGGACTACGAGCAGTACTTC	CASSRLGGDYEQYF
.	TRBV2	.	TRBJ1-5	TGTGCCAGCAGTAGGACAGGCAATCAGCCCCAGCATTTT	CASSRTGNQPQHF
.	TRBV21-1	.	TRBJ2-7	TGTGCCAGCACCGCCTACGAGCAGTACTTC	CASTAYEQYF
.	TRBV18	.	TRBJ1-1	TGTGCCAGCTCACCTATGGGGGGCACTGAAGCTTTCTTT	CASSPMGGTEAFF
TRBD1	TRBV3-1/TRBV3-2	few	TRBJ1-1	TGTGCCAGCAGCTGGACAGGGGCCACTGAAGCTTTCTTT	CASSWTGATEAFF
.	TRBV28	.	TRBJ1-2	TGTGCCAGCAGACAGGGTCGGGCCTATGGCTACACCTTC	CASRQGRAYGYTF
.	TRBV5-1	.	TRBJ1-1	TGCGCCAGCAGCTTGTGGGGCGAGGCAGGCACTGAAGCTTTCTTT	CASSLWGEAGTEAFF
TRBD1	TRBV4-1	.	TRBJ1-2	TGCGCCAGCAGCCAAGTAGCAGGGGGCAACTATGGCTACACCTTC	CASSQVAGGNYGYTF
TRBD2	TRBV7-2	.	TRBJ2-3	TGTGCCAGCAGCTTAGGGCCTAGCGGGGTGGCGAGCACGCAGTATTTT	CASSLGPSGVASTQYF
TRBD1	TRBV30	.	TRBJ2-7	TGTGCCTGGAGTGCATGGACAGGGGGCTCCTACGAGCAGTACTTC	CAWSAWTGGSYEQYF
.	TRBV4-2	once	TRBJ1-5	TGTGCCAGCAGCCTTGAGTCAGGTAATCAGCCCCAGCATTTT	CASSLESGNQPQHF
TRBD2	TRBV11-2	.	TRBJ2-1	TGTGCCAGCAGCGCTAGCGGATCCTACAATGAGCAGTTCTTC	CASSASGSYNEQFF
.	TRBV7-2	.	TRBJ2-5	TGTGCCAGCAGCTTATTAGGCGGGGCCCGGGAGACCCAGTACTTC	CASSLLGGARETQYF
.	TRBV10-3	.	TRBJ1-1	TGTGCCATCAGTGAGGGGCAGGGCAACACTGAAGCTTTCTTT	CAISEGQGNTEAFF
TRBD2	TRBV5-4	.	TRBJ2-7	TGTGCCAGCAGCCCTGGGACTAGCGGGATCAACGAGCAGTACTTC	CASSPGTSGINEQYF
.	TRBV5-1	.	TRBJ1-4	TGCGCCAGCAGCTTAACACTGACAGGTGGTAATGAAAAACTGTTTTTT	CASSLTLTGGNEKLFF
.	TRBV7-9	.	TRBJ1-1	TGTGCCAGCAGCTTAGTGGTCAACACTGAAGCTTTCTTT	CASSLVVNTEAFF
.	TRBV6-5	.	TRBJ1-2	TGTGCCAGCAGTTACTCGAGCCAGGATCGCTACGGCTACACCTTC	CASSYSSQDRYGYTF
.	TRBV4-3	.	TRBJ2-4	TGCGCCAGCAGCCAAGGCGTTACGATCAACATTCAGTACTTC	CASSQGVTINIQYF
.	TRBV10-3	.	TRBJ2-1	TGTGCCATCAGAGCAACAGGGATCAATGAGCAGTTCTTC	CAIRATGINEQFF
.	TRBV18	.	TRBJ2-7	TGTGCCAGCCGGGCATCAGGCTCCGATATCGAGCAGTACTTC	CASRASGSDIEQYF
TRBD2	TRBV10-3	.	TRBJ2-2	TGTGCCATCGGGGGCCGGTGGCGGGGGGAAGCCGGGGAGCTGTTTTTT	CAIGGRWRGEAGELFF
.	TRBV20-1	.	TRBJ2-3	TGCAGTGCGTTCGGGTCAGATACGCAGTATTTT	CSAFGSDTQYF
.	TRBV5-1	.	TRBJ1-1	TGCGCCAGCAGCTGGGGGGGACAGAACACTGAAGCTTTCTTT	CASSWGGQNTEAFF
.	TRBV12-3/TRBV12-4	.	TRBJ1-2	TGTGCCAGCACTCTTGATTTGGGTGGCTACACCTTC	CASTLDLGGYTF
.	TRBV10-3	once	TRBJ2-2	TGTGCCTCAGAGTCGGGCATACTCACCGGGGAGCTGTTTTTT	CASESGILTGELFF
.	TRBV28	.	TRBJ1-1	TGTGCCAGCAATGGGGATAGCACTGAAGCTTTCTTT	CASNGDSTEAFF
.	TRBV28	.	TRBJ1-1	TGTGCCAGCACCCTGGGAGGAGGAGGGAACACTGAAGCTTTCTTT	CASTLGGGGNTEAFF
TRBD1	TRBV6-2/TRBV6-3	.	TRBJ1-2	TGTGCCAGCAGCCGGGACAGTTTGGGCTATGGCTACACCTTC	CASSRDSLGYGYTF
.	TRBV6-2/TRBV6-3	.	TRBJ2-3	TGTGCCAGCAGTGCTCCCCGGGGGCTAGCGGCGCAGTATTTT	CASSAPRGLAAQYF
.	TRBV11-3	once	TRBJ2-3	TGTGCCAGCAGCCCGGGGCCGAGCACAGATACGCAGTATTTT	CASSPGPSTDTQYF
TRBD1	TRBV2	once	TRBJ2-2	TGTGCCAGCTCACGGGACAGGGTGCACACCGGGGAGCTGTTTTTT	CASSRDRVHTGELFF
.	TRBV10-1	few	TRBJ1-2	TGCGCCAGCAGTAACCCTGCGAAGCAGGGTCCATATGGCTACACCTTC	CASSNPAKQGPYGYTF